This T cell receptor (beta chain) was identified in a study of beta chain features in type 1 diabetes. Germline V CDR1 and CDR2: SGHRS, YFSETQ. V was pared by 0 bases and J by 5 bases, with 5 bases between. CDR3 size: 13 residues. cDNA synthesis used the whole RNA isolate, giving expressed TCRB sequences. Data came from immunoSEQ multiplex PCR; TCRdb stores just in-frame clones and leaves some out. Of over 100,000 clones listed, around 40% are singletons. Sorted CD4+ subsets: naive, central memory, regulatory, stem cell-like memory (CD45RO/CCR7/CD25/CD127/CD95/CD27 panel). In all sorted populations, purity surpassed 98%.

The receptor was isolated from a woman between 18 and 29 years old in good health. V gene TRBV5-1 combines with J gene TRBJ1-4; D uncertain. Sequenced input: stem cell memory CD4+ T cells from blood. The CDR3 sequence: CASSLAPNEKLFF. The DNA for the CDR3 is TGCGCCAGCAGCTTGGCCCCGAATGAAAAACTGTTTTTT.